This T cell receptor beta chain was retrieved from a study of identical twins. Study-level points and caveats: Whereas memory repertoires showed no such difference, abundant cord blood beta clonotypes carried fewer insertions.

This clonotype was found a few times. What it binds is not known. The CDR3 totals 14 residues. V gave up 0 bases and J gave up 10 bases, with 18 bases separating them. Germline values: CDR1 SQVTM, CDR2 ANQGSEA. One entry per CDR3 protein, called by TCRdb with MiXCR from the 5' RACE reads. The table includes just over 500,000 distinct CDR3 sequences, around 20% detected once. The same sample was also used in a study of T cells expressing NK-cell markers.

The clonotype was recovered from a woman in her late teens or twenties in good health. The gene calls are TRBV29-1 and TRBJ1-1; D might be TRBD1 (6 bases). What was sequenced was CD4+ T cells sorted from blood. The CDR3 here is CSVEEQGGSRSAFF. In DNA, the CDR3 is TGCAGCGTTGAAGAGCAAGGGGGTAGCCGGTCAGCTTTCTTT.